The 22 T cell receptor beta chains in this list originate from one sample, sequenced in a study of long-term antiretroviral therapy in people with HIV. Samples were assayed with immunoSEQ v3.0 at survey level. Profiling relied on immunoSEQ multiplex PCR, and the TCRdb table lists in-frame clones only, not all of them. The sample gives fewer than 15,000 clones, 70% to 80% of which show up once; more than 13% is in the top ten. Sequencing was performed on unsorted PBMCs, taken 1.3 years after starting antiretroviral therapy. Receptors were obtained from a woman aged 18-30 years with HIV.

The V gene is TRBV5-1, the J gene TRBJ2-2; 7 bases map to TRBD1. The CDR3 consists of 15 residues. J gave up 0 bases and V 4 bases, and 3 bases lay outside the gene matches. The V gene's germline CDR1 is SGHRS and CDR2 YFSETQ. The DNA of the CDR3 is TGCGCCAGCAGCCGAGGGACAGCGAACACCGGGGAGCTGTTTTTT. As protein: CASSRGTANTGELFF.

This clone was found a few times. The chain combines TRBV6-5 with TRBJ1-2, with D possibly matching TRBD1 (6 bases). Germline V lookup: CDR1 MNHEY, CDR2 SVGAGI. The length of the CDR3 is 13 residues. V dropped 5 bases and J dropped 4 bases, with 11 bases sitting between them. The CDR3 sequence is CASSTGQFYGYTF. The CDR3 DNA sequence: TGTGCCAGCAGTACCGGACAGTTCTATGGCTACACCTTC.

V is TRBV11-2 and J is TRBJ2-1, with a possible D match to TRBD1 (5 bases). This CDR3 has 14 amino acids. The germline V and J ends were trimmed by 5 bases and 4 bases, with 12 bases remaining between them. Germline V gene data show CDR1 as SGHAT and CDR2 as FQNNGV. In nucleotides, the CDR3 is TGTGCCAGCAGCGTACTTCGGACATACAATGAGCAGTTCTTC. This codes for CASSVLRTYNEQFF.

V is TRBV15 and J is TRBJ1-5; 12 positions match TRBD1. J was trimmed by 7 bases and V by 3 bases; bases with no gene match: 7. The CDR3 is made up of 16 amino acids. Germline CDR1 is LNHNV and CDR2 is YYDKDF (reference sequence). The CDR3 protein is CATSSTTGTGGQPQHF. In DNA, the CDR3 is TGTGCCACCAGCAGTACCACCGGGACAGGGGGCCAGCCCCAGCATTTT.

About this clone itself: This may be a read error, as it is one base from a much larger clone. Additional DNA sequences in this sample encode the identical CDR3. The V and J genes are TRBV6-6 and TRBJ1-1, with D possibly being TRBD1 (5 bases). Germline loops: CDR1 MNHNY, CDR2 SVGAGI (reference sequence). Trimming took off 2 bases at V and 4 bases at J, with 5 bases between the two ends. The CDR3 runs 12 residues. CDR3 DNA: TGTGCCAGCAGTTACGGGGGCACTGAAGCTTTCTTT. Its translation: CASSYGGTEAFF.

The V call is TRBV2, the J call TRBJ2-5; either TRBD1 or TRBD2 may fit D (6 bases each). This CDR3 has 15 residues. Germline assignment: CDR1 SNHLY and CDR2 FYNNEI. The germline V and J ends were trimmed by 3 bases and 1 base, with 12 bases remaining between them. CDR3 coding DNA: TGTGCCAGCAGTGAGGGGGGCGACTTCCAAGAGACCCAGTACTTC. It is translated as CASSEGGDFQETQYF. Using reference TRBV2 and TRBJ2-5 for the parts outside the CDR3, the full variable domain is EPEVTQTPSHQVTQMGQEVILRCVPISNHLYFYWYRQILGQKVEFLVSFYNNEISEKSEIFDDQFSVERPDGSNFTLKIRSTKLEDSAMYFCASSEGGDFQETQYFGPGTRLLVL.

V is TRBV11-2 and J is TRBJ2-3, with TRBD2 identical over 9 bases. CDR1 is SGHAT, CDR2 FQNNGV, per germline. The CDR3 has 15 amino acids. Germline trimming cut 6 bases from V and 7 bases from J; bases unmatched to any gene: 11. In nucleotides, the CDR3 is TGTGCCAGCAGGCCCCTAGCGGGGCCTCTGTATACGCAGTATTTT. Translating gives CASRPLAGPLYTQYF. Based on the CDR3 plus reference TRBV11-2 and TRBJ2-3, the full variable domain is EAGVAQSPRYKIIEKRQSVAFWCNPISGHATLYWYQQILGQGPKLLIQFQNNGVVDDSQLPKDRFSAERLKGVDSTLKIQPAKLEDSAVYLCASRPLAGPLYTQYFGPGTRLTVL.

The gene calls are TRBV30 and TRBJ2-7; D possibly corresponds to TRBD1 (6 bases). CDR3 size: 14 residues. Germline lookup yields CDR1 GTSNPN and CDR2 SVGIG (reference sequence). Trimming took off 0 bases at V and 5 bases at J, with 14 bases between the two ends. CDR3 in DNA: TGTGCCTGGAGTGTAGGGCAGGGGAAGGACGAGCAGTACTTC. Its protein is CAWSVGQGKDEQYF.

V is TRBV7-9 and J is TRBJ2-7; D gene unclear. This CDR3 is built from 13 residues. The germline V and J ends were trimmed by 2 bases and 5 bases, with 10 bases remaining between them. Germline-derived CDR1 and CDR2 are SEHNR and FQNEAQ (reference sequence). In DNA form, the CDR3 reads TGTGCCAGCAGCTTATGGGTTAAGGACGAGCAGTACTTC. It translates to CASSLWVKDEQYF.

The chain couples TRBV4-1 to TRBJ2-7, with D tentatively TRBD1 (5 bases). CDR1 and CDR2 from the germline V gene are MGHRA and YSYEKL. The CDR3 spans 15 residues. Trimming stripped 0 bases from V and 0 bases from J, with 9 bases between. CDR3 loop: CASSQEGLSSYEQYF. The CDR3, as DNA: TGCGCCAGCAGCCAAGAGGGGCTCAGCTCCTACGAGCAGTACTTC.

This CDR3 reads CASSEWGRQGSYEQYF. The CDR3 nucleotides read TGTGCCAGCAGTGAATGGGGGAGACAGGGGAGCTACGAGCAGTACTTC. This sequence joins TRBV6-1 and TRBJ2-7, with TRBD1 identical over 8 bases. The CDR3 loop spans 16 amino acids. CDR1 and CDR2 (germline): MNHNS, SASEGT. V shed 2 bases and J 3 bases; nucleotides not matched to a gene: 9.

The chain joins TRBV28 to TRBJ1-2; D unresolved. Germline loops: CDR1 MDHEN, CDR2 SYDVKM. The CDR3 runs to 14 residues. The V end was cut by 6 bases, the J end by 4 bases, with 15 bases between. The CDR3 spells CASSGAGSPYGYTF. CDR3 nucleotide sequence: TGTGCCAGCAGCGGAGCGGGCAGTCCCTATGGCTACACCTTC.

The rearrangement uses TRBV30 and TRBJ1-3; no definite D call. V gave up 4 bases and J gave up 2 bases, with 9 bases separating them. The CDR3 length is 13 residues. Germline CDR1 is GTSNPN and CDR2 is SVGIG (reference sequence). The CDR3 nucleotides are TGTGCCTGGAACGGCGGTCCTGGAAACACCATATATTTT. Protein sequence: CAWNGGPGNTIYF.

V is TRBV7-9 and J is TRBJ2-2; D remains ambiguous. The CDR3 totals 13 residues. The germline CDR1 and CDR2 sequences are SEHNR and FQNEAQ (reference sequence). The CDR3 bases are TGTGCTTCCACCTGGGGGAACACCGGGGAGCTGTTTTTT. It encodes CASTWGNTGELFF.

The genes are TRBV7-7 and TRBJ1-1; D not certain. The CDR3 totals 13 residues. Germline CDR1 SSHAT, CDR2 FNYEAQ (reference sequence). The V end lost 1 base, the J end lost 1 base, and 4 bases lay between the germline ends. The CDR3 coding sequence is TGTGCCAGCAGCTTAGGGGAGAACACTGAAGCTTTCTTT. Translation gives CASSLGENTEAFF.

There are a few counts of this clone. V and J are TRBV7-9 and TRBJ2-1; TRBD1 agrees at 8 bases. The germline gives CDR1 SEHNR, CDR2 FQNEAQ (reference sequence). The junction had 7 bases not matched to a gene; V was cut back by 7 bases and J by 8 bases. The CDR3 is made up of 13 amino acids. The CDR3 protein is CASTQGAPDEQFF. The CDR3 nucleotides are TGTGCCAGCACCCAGGGGGCCCCCGATGAGCAGTTCTTC.

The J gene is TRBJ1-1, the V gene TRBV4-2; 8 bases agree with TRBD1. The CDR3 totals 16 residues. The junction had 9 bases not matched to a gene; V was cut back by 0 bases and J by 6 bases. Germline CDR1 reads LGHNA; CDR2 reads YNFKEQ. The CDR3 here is CASSQDQGAGSAEAFF. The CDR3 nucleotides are TGTGCCAGCAGCCAAGATCAGGGGGCAGGGTCGGCTGAAGCTTTCTTT.

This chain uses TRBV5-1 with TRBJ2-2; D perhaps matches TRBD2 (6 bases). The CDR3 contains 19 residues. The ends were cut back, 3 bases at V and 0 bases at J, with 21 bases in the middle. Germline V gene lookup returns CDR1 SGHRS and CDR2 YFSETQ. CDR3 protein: CASSSPGLIIRSNTGELFF. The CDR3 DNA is TGCGCCAGCAGCTCCCCGGGACTCATAATACGATCGAACACCGGGGAGCTGTTTTTT. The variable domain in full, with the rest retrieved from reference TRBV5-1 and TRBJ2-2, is KAGVTQTPRYLIKTRGQQVTLSCSPISGHRSVSWYQQTPGQGLQFLFEYFSETQRNKGNFPGRFSGRQFSNSRSEMNVSTLELGDSALYLCASSSPGLIIRSNTGELFFGEGSRLTVL.

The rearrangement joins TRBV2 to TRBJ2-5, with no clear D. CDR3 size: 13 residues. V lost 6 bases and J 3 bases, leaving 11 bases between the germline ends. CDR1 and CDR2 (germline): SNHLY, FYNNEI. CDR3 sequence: CASSPLGEETQYF. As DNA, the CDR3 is TGTGCCAGCAGCCCACTTGGGGAAGAGACCCAGTACTTC.

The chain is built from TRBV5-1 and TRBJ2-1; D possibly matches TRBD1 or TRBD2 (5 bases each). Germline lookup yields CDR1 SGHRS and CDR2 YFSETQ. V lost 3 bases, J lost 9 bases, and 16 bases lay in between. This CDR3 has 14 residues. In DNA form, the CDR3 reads TGCGCCAGCAGCTCTAGCCCAATGAGGGGTGAGCAGTTCTTC. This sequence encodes CASSSSPMRGEQFF.

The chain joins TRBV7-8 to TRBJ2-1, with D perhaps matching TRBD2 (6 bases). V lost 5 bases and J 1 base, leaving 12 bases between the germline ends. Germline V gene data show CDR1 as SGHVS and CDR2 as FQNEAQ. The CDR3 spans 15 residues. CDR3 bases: TGTGCCAGCAGCCCATTTAGCGGTTCCTACAATGAGCAGTTCTTC. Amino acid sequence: CASSPFSGSYNEQFF.

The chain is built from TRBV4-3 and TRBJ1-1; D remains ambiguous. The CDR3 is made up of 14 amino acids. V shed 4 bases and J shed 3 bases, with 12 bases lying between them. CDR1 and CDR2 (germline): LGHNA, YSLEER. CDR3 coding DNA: TGCGCCAGCAGCCCAGAGGCGGGTGACACTGAAGCTTTCTTT. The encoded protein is CASSPEAGDTEAFF.